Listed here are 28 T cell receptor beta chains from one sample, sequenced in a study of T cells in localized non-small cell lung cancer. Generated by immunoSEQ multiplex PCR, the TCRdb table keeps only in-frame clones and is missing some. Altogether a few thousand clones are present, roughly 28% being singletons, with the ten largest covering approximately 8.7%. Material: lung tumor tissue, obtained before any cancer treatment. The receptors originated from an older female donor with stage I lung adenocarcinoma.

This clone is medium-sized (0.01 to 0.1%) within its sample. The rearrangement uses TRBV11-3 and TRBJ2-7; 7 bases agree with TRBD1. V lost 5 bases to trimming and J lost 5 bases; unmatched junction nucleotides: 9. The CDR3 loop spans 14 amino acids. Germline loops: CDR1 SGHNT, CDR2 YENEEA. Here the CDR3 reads CASSIDRDGHEQYF. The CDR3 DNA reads TGTGCCAGCAGCATCGACAGGGATGGGCACGAGCAGTACTTC. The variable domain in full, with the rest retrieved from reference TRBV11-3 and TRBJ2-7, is EAGVVQSPRYKIIEKKQPVAFWCNPISGHNTLYWYLQNLGQGPELLIRYENEEAVDDSQLPKDRFSAERLKGVDSTLKIQPAELGDSAVYLCASSIDRDGHEQYFGPGTRLTVT.

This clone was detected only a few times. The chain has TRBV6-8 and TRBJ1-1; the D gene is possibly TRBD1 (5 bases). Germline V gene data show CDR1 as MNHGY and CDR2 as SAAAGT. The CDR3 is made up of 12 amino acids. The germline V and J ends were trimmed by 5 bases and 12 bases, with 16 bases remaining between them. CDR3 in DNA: TGTGCCAGCAGTCGGGGCGATGGGGGAACTTTCTTT. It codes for CASSRGDGGTFF.

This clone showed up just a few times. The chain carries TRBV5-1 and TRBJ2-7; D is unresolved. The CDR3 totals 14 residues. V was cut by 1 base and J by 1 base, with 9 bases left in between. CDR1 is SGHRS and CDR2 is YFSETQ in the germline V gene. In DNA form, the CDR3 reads TGCGCCAGCAGCTTGCGTTTCGATTCCTACGAGCAGTACGTC. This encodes CASSLRFDSYEQYV.

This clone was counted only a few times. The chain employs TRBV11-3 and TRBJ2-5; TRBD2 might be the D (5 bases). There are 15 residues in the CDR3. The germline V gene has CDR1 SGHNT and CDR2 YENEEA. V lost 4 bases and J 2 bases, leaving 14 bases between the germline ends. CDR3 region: CASSSLAGVQETQYF. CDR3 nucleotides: TGTGCCAGCAGCTCGCTCGCGGGTGTACAAGAGACCCAGTACTTC.

CDR3 sequence (DNA): TGTGCCAGCAGCCAAGGCTCTAGCGCTAGGGCCAATGAGCAGTTCTTC. It specifies CASSQGSSARANEQFF. This chain uses TRBV14 with TRBJ2-1, with D possibly TRBD2 on 6 matching bases. The CDR3 is 16 residues long. Germline V CDR1 and CDR2: SGHDN, FVKESK. The germline V and J ends were trimmed by 1 base and 6 bases, with 16 bases remaining between them.

The CDR3, as DNA: TGCAGCGTTGAAGAGGGGGGTTTCGAGCAGTACTTC. It encodes CSVEEGGFEQYF. The J gene is TRBJ2-7, the V gene TRBV29-1; D is perhaps TRBD2 (6 bases). Germline values: CDR1 SQVTM, CDR2 ANQGSEA. Trimming left V 0 bases short and J 6 bases short, with 9 bases between. CDR3 length equals 12 residues.

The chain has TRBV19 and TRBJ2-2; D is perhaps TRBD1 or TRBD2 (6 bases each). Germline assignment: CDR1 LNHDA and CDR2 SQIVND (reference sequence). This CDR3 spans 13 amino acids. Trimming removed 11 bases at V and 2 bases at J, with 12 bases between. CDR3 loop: CASWGANTGELFF. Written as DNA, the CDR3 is TGTGCCTCGTGGGGGGCTAACACCGGGGAGCTGTTTTTT.

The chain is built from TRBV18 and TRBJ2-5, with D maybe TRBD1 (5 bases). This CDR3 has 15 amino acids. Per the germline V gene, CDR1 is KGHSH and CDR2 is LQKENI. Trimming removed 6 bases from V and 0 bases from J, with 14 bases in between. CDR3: CASSKRQTDQETQYF. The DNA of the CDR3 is TGTGCCAGCTCCAAACGACAGACCGACCAAGAGACCCAGTACTTC.

The CDR3 loop is CASSPRTSQGHEQFF. DNA of the CDR3: TGTGCCAGCAGCCCCCGGACTAGCCAGGGCCATGAGCAGTTCTTC. The J gene is TRBJ2-1, the V gene TRBV9; TRBD2 aligns across 8 bases. Per germline, CDR1 SGDLS and CDR2 YYNGEE. V lost 4 bases to trimming and J lost 8 bases; unmatched junction nucleotides: 11. This CDR3 comprises 15 residues.

The CDR3 sequence: CASSSGSLNTGELFF. The CDR3 region has the DNA TGCGCCAGCAGCTCCGGGAGTCTGAACACCGGGGAGCTGTTTTTT. The genes are TRBV5-1 and TRBJ2-2; the D gene is possibly TRBD2 (6 bases). Deletions cut 3 bases from V and 1 base from J, with 10 bases between. Germline V gene lookup returns CDR1 SGHRS and CDR2 YFSETQ. CDR3 length: 15 residues.

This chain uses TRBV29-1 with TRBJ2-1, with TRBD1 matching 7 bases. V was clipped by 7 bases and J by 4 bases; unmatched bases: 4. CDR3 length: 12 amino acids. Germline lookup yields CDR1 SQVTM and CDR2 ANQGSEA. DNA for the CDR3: TGCAGCGCCGGGACAGAATACAATGAGCAGTTCTTC. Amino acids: CSAGTEYNEQFF.

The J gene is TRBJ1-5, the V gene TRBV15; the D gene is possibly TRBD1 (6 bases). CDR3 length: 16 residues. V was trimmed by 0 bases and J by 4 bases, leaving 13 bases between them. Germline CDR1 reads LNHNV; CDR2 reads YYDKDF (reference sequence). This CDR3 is CATSRDRGSSNQPQHF. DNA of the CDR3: TGTGCCACCAGCAGAGACAGGGGTTCGTCTAATCAGCCCCAGCATTTT.

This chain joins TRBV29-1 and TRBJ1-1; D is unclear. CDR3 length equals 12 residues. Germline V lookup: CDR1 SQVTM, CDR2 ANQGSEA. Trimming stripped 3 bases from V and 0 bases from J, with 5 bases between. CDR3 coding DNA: TGCAGCGTTGATCCCATGAACACTGAAGCTTTCTTT. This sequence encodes CSVDPMNTEAFF.

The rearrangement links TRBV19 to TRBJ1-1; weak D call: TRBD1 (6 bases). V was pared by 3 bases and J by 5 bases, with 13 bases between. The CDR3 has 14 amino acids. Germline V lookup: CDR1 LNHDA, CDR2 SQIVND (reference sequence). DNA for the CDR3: TGTGCCAGTAGTATGGCGGCAGGGGCAACTGAAGCTTTCTTT. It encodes CASSMAAGATEAFF.

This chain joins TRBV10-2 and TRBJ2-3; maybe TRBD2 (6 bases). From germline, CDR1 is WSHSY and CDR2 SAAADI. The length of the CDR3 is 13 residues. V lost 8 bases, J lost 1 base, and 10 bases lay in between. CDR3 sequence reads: CASQLAGTDTQYF. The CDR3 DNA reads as TGCGCCAGCCAACTAGCAGGCACAGATACGCAGTATTTT.

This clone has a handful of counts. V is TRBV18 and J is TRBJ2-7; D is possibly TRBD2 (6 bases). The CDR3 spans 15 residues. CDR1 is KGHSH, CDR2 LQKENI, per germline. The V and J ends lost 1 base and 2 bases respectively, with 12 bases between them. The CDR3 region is CASSPRAGQAYEQYF. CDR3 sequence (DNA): TGTGCCAGCTCACCACGGGCGGGGCAGGCCTACGAGCAGTACTTC.

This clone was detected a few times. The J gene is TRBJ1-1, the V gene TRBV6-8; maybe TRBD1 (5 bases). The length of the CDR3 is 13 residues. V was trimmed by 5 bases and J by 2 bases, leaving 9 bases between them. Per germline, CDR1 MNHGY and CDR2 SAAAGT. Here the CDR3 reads CASSGQGNTEAFF. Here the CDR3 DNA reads TGTGCCAGCAGTGGGCAGGGAAACACTGAAGCTTTCTTT.

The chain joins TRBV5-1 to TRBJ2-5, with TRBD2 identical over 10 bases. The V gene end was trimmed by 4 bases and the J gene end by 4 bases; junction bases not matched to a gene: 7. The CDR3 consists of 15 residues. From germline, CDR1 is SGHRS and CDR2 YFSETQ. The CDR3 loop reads CASSLGTSVVETQYF. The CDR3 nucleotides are TGCGCCAGCAGCCTAGGGACTAGCGTAGTAGAGACCCAGTACTTC.

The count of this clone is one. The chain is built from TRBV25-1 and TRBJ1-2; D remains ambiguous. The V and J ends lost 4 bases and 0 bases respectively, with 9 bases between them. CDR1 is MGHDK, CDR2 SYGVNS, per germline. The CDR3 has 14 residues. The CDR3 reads CASSAAGTNYGYTF. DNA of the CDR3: TGTGCCAGCAGTGCCGCGGGAACTAACTATGGCTACACCTTC.

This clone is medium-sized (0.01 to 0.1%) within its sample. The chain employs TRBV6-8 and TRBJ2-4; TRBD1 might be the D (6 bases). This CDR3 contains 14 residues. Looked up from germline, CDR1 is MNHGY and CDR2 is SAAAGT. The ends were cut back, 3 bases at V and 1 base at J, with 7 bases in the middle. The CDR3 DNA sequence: TGTGCCAGCAGTTATACAGGGGCCAAAAACATTCAGTACTTC. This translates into CASSYTGAKNIQYF.

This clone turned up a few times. CDR3 sequence (DNA): TGTGCCAGTAGTATCGGGCAGGGGGTTGGCGACACTGAAGCTTTCTTT. The encoded protein is CASSIGQGVGDTEAFF. The J gene is TRBJ1-1, the V gene TRBV19; 7 bases are a match to TRBD1. Per germline, CDR1 LNHDA and CDR2 SQIVND (reference sequence). CDR3 length: 16 amino acids. J gave up 3 bases and V 3 bases, and 10 bases lay outside the gene matches.

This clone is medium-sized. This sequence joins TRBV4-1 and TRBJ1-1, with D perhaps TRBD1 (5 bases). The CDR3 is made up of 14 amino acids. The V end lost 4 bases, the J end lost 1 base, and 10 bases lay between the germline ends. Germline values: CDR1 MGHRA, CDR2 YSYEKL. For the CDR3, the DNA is TGCGCCAGCAGCCGCAGAACAGGGAACACTGAAGCTTTCTTT. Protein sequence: CASSRRTGNTEAFF.

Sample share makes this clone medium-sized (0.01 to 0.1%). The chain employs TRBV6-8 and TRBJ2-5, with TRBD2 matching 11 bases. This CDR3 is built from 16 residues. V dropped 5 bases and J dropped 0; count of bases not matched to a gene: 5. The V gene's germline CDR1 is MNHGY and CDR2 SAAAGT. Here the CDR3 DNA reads TGTGCCAGCAGTGTGGGACTAGCGGTTAACCAAGAGACCCAGTACTTC. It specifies CASSVGLAVNQETQYF.

CDR3 region: CASRPYREPGYTF. CDR3 sequence (DNA): TGTGCCAGCAGGCCCTACAGGGAGCCTGGCTACACCTTC. The V call is TRBV9, the J call TRBJ1-2, with D possibly being TRBD1 (6 bases). The CDR3 is made up of 13 amino acids. V was trimmed by 5 bases and J by 7 bases, leaving 15 bases between them. Germline V lookup: CDR1 SGDLS, CDR2 YYNGEE.

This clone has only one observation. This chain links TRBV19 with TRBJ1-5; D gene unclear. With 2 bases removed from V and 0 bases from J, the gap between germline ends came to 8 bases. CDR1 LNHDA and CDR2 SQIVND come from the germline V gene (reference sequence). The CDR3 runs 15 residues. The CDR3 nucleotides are TGTGCCAGTAGTATAAGAGTGGATAGCAATCAGCCCCAGCATTTT. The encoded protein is CASSIRVDSNQPQHF.

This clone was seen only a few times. This CDR3 reads CAWSTGQGYRTEAFF. In DNA, the CDR3 is TGTGCCTGGAGTACGGGACAGGGGTATAGGACTGAAGCTTTCTTT. V and J are TRBV30 and TRBJ1-1; 10 nucleotides match TRBD1. V gave up 2 bases and J gave up 5 bases; unmatched junction bases: 8. The germline V gene has CDR1 GTSNPN and CDR2 SVGIG (reference sequence). The CDR3 runs 15 residues.

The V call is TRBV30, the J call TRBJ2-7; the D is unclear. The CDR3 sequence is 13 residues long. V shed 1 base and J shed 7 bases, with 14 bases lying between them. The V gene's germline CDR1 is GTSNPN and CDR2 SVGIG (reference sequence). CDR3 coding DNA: TGTGCCTGGAGTGGCGTCGGAATCGGGGAGCAGTACTTC. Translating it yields CAWSGVGIGEQYF. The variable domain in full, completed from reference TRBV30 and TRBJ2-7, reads SQTIHQWPATLVQPVGSPLSLECTVEGTSNPNLYWYRQAAGRGLQLLFYSVGIGQISSEVPQNLSASRPQDRQFILSSKKLLLSDSGFYLCAWSGVGIGEQYFGPGTRLTVT.

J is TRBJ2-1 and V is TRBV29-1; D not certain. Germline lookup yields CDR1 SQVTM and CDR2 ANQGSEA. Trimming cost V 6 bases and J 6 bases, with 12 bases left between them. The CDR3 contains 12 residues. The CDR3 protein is CSVVWSGNEQFF. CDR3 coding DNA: TGCAGCGTAGTCTGGAGTGGCAATGAGCAGTTCTTC.